One sample yielded the 30 T cell receptor beta chains listed below, sequenced in a study of blood T cell repertoires in COVID-19. Method: immunoSEQ multiplex PCR; TCRdb's copy keeps in-frame clones and lacks some. The table records under 200,000 clones, roughly 90% of them present only once. The sequenced material came from peripheral blood. The receptors stem from a man aged 50 to 60 with acute or convalescent COVID-19.

This clone was seen only a few times. V and J are TRBV30 and TRBJ1-4; TRBD1 might be the D (6 bases). Trimming took off 4 bases at V and 15 bases at J, with 15 bases between the two ends. The V gene's germline CDR1 is GTSNPN and CDR2 SVGIG (reference sequence). CDR3 length: 11 amino acids. CDR3 residues: CAWNSWEGVFF. The CDR3 nucleotides read TGTGCCTGGAATAGCTGGGAGGGGGTGTTTTTT.

The gene calls are TRBV28 and TRBJ1-5; D gene ambiguous. Germline V CDR1 and CDR2: MDHEN, SYDVKM. The V gene lost 5 bases and the J gene lost 6 bases, with 11 bases spanning the gap. The CDR3 length is 13 residues. CDR3 in amino acids: CASSTQLVQPQHF. In nucleotides, the CDR3 is TGTGCCAGCAGTACCCAACTAGTTCAGCCCCAGCATTTT.

The chain carries TRBV30 and TRBJ2-7; 9 nucleotides line up with TRBD2. CDR3 length equals 18 residues. Germline CDR1 GTSNPN, CDR2 SVGIG (reference sequence). The V gene end was trimmed by 1 base and the J gene end by 4 bases; junction bases not matched to a gene: 17. The CDR3 DNA reads as TGTGCCTGGAGTGAGAAAACGACCCTAGCGGGGTGGGGGTACGAGCAGTACGTC. It encodes CAWSEKTTLAGWGYEQYV.

This sequence joins TRBV28 and TRBJ2-7, with D unresolved. The CDR3 totals 14 residues. Germline CDR1 reads MDHEN; CDR2 reads SYDVKM. V was clipped by 7 bases and J by 4 bases, with 17 bases between them. CDR3 loop: CASNQRDNQYEQYV. CDR3 in DNA: TGTGCCAGCAATCAAAGAGACAACCAGTACGAGCAGTACGTC.

V gene TRBV5-1 combines with J gene TRBJ2-3; 12 bases align to TRBD2. The V segment lost 5 bases and the J segment 3 bases; nucleotides outside the gene matches: 7. Germline V gives CDR1 SGHRS, CDR2 YFSETQ. CDR3 length: 16 residues. This CDR3 reads CASRSTGTSGTDTQYF. The CDR3 DNA follows: TGCGCCAGCAGGTCAACCGGGACTAGCGGGACAGATACGCAGTATTTT. Complete variable domain (other parts from reference TRBV5-1 and TRBJ2-3): KAGVTQTPRYLIKTRGQQVTLSCSPISGHRSVSWYQQTPGQGLQFLFEYFSETQRNKGNFPGRFSGRQFSNSRSEMNVSTLELGDSALYLCASRSTGTSGTDTQYFGPGTRLTVL.

The chain links TRBV7-8 to TRBJ1-4; tentative D call: TRBD1 (6 bases). V dropped 4 bases and J dropped 3 bases, with 12 bases sitting between them. CDR3 length: 15 residues. CDR1 is SGHVS and CDR2 is FQNEAQ in the germline V gene. The CDR3 here is CASSSNRAPNEKLFF. CDR3 DNA sequence: TGTGCCAGCAGCTCCAACAGGGCCCCTAATGAAAAACTGTTTTTT.

The chain couples TRBV27 to TRBJ2-3; 8 bases line up with TRBD2. Germline assignment: CDR1 MNHEY and CDR2 SMNVEV (reference sequence). The CDR3 runs to 16 residues. Trimming cost V 6 bases and J 2 bases; bases outside gene matches: 10. CDR3 sequence reads: CASSPGAGLDTDTQYF. The CDR3 region has the DNA TGTGCCAGCAGCCCAGGAGCGGGACTAGACACAGATACGCAGTATTTT.

This chain connects TRBV30 to TRBJ2-5; unclear D gene. Trimming shortened V by 1 base and J by 5 bases, and 8 bases separated the two germline ends. The CDR3 has 12 residues. Germline CDR1 is GTSNPN and CDR2 is SVGIG (reference sequence). The CDR3 DNA reads as TGTGCCTGGAGTGCGATGCGGGAGACCCAGTACTTC. It yields the protein CAWSAMRETQYF.

The chain couples TRBV7-2 to TRBJ2-1; 7 bases agree with TRBD2. The CDR3 covers 16 residues. The J segment lost 2 bases and the V segment lost 1 base, leaving 5 bases of the junction unmatched. The germline gives CDR1 SGHTA, CDR2 FQGNSA. Here the CDR3 reads CASSLGLGGTYNEQFF. DNA of the CDR3: TGTGCCAGCAGCTTAGGGCTGGGGGGGACCTACAATGAGCAGTTCTTC.

This rearrangement joins TRBV28 to TRBJ1-1; TRBD1 might be the D (5 bases). Per germline, CDR1 MDHEN and CDR2 SYDVKM. The CDR3 is made up of 13 amino acids. V was cut by 6 bases and J by 0 bases, with 8 bases left in between. The CDR3 nucleotides are TGTGCCAGCAGGGAGGGGTTGAACACTGAAGCTTTCTTT. This codes for CASREGLNTEAFF.

The chain combines TRBV27 with TRBJ2-6, with a tentative D call TRBD1 (6 bases). V lost 9 bases to trimming and J lost 0 bases, with 12 bases between them. Germline V gene sequence: CDR1 MNHEY, CDR2 SMNVEV (reference sequence). The CDR3 sequence is 15 residues long. This CDR3 reads CASRRGGSGANVLTF. Here the CDR3 DNA reads TGTGCCAGTAGAAGAGGGGGCTCTGGGGCCAACGTCCTGACTTTC.

Details on this clone: A junction boundary mismatches the germline segment, possibly from a read error. This rearrangement joins TRBV6-5 to TRBJ2-5; 8 bases align to TRBD2. CDR1 and CDR2 from the germline V gene are MNHEY and SVGAGI. This CDR3 is 14 amino acids long. CDR3 bases: TGTGCCAGCTGTTACGGGGGGGGGCGGGAGACCCAGTACTTC. It specifies CASCYGGGRETQYF.

V gene TRBV12-3 or TRBV12-4 combines with J gene TRBJ2-7, with a weak D call TRBD2 (5 bases). The V end was cut by 6 bases, the J end by 4 bases, with 10 bases between. The CDR3 length is 12 residues. CDR3 sequence reads: CASSRRGYEQYF. In DNA form, the CDR3 reads TGTGCCAGCAGCCGTCGAGGGTACGAGCAGTACTTC.

J is TRBJ1-2 and V is TRBV6-4; D not certain. V lost 3 bases, J lost 7 bases, and 12 bases lay in between. Germline-derived CDR1 and CDR2 are MRHNA and SNTAGT. This CDR3 region has 13 residues. This CDR3 is CASSDGRISGYTF. CDR3 bases: TGTGCCAGCAGTGATGGGAGGATCTCTGGCTACACCTTC.

This clone came up once. The chain combines TRBV5-1 with TRBJ2-7, with 7 bases identical to TRBD1. This CDR3 has 16 amino acids. Unmatched junction bases numbered 12, after V lost 4 bases and J lost 2 bases. Germline V gene sequence: CDR1 SGHRS, CDR2 YFSETQ. The CDR3 loop reads CASSRTSGTVAYEQYF. For the CDR3, the DNA is TGCGCCAGCAGCAGGACCTCCGGGACAGTAGCCTACGAGCAGTACTTC. Filled out from reference TRBV5-1 and TRBJ2-7, the complete variable domain reads KAGVTQTPRYLIKTRGQQVTLSCSPISGHRSVSWYQQTPGQGLQFLFEYFSETQRNKGNFPGRFSGRQFSNSRSEMNVSTLELGDSALYLCASSRTSGTVAYEQYFGPGTRLTVT.

The chain carries TRBV27 and TRBJ1-5; the D is unclear. Trimming left V 3 bases short and J 2 bases short, with 11 bases between. This CDR3 has 15 residues. Germline V gene data show CDR1 as MNHEY and CDR2 as SMNVEV (reference sequence). The CDR3 spells CASSFGASGNQPQHF. The CDR3 nucleotides are TGTGCCAGCAGTTTTGGAGCGTCGGGCAATCAGCCCCAGCATTTT.

The chain is built from TRBV29-1 and TRBJ2-1, with D perhaps TRBD1 (5 bases). The CDR3 has 13 residues. Germline V gives CDR1 SQVTM, CDR2 ANQGSEA. Trimming left V 8 bases short and J 4 bases short, with 15 bases between. CDR3 region: CSSHEGAYNEQFF. The CDR3 DNA reads TGCAGCTCCCATGAAGGGGCATACAATGAGCAGTTCTTC.

The chain couples TRBV20-1 to TRBJ2-3; 8 nucleotides line up with TRBD2. The CDR3 spans 15 residues. The germline CDR1 and CDR2 sequences are DFQATT and SNEGSKA (reference sequence). V was pared by 3 bases and J by 2 bases, with 7 bases of the junction left unmatched. The CDR3 protein is CSASGRGVITDTQYF. In DNA form, the CDR3 reads TGCAGTGCTAGTGGGCGGGGGGTGATCACAGATACGCAGTATTTT.

This chain joins TRBV6-6 and TRBJ1-1; 7 bases match TRBD1. The ends lost 6 bases at V and 7 bases at J; junction bases unmatched: 5. Germline lookup yields CDR1 MNHNY and CDR2 SVGAGI (reference sequence). The CDR3 has 12 amino acids. The CDR3 spells CASSPGDSEAFF. CDR3 DNA: TGTGCCAGCAGCCCGGGGGACAGTGAAGCTTTCTTT.

CDR3 protein: CASSLRTAYNEQFF. In DNA form, the CDR3 reads TGTGCCAGCAGCCTCCGGACAGCTTACAATGAGCAGTTCTTC. The gene calls are TRBV9 and TRBJ2-1; TRBD1 might be the D (6 bases). CDR1 is SGDLS, CDR2 YYNGEE, per germline. Trimming shortened V by 4 bases and J by 4 bases, and 12 bases separated the two germline ends. The CDR3 is 14 residues long.

This chain uses TRBV11-2 with TRBJ2-3, with 9 bases matching TRBD1. This CDR3 contains 15 residues. Germline CDR1 and CDR2: SGHAT and FQNNGV. V lost 5 bases and J lost 0; bases outside the gene matches: 3. The CDR3, as DNA: TGTGCCAGCAGCCTGGGACAGGGAAGCACAGATACGCAGTATTTT. Translating gives CASSLGQGSTDTQYF.

The chain's CDR3 is CASSYRQGSPQFF. DNA for the CDR3: TGTGCCAGCAGTTACAGACAGGGGAGCCCGCAGTTCTTC. The rearrangement links TRBV6-5 to TRBJ2-1, with 8 bases lining up with TRBD1. Germline V gene lookup returns CDR1 MNHEY and CDR2 SVGAGI. CDR3 size: 13 residues. V dropped 2 bases and J dropped 12; count of bases not matched to a gene: 6.

The chain employs TRBV6-5 and TRBJ1-5; TRBD1 might be the D (5 bases). The V and J ends lost 5 bases and 6 bases respectively, with 17 bases between them. Germline V CDR1 and CDR2: MNHEY, SVGAGI. The CDR3 is 15 residues long. In nucleotides, the CDR3 is TGTGCCAGCAGTCTAAGAGCGGGGGAAGTTCAGCCCCAGCATTTT. It translates to CASSLRAGEVQPQHF.

This chain uses TRBV29-1 with TRBJ2-1; 9 nucleotides line up with TRBD1. Trimming removed 1 base from V and 1 base from J; junction bases left unmatched: 2. Germline CDR1 SQVTM, CDR2 ANQGSEA. The CDR3 spans 15 residues. The CDR3 region has the DNA TGCAGCGTTGAAGGGGACAGGGAATCCTACAATGAGCAGTTCTTC. This translates into CSVEGDRESYNEQFF.

The rearrangement links TRBV11-3 to TRBJ2-6; a possible D gene is TRBD2 (7 bases). The CDR3 is 16 residues long. Germline CDR1 is SGHNT and CDR2 is YENEEA. Trimming shortened V by 2 bases and J by 2 bases, and 10 bases separated the two germline ends. CDR3 loop: CASSLSGGAGANVLTF. The CDR3 bases are TGTGCCAGCAGCTTATCGGGGGGCGCTGGGGCCAACGTCCTGACTTTC.

The gene calls are TRBV6-5 and TRBJ2-7, with 8 bases lining up with TRBD1. Unmatched junction bases numbered 6, after V lost 5 bases and J lost 6 bases. The CDR3 is 13 amino acids. The V gene's germline CDR1 is MNHEY and CDR2 SVGAGI. The CDR3 DNA follows: TGTGCCAGCAGTCGGGACAGGACAGGCGAGCAGTACTTC. Translated: CASSRDRTGEQYF.

V gene TRBV19 combines with J gene TRBJ2-5, with 7 positions matching TRBD2. J was trimmed by 1 base and V by 5 bases; bases with no gene match: 7. Germline lookup yields CDR1 LNHDA and CDR2 SQIVND (reference sequence). The CDR3 loop spans 15 amino acids. The CDR3 region is CASSFLADRQETQYF. CDR3 sequence (DNA): TGTGCCAGTAGTTTTCTAGCGGATCGCCAAGAGACCCAGTACTTC.

V usage is TRBV5-4 and J usage is TRBJ2-7; maybe TRBD2 (6 bases). The ends were cut back, 2 bases at V and 6 bases at J, with 15 bases in the middle. This CDR3 spans 14 amino acids. The germline V gene has CDR1 SGHNT and CDR2 YYREEE (reference sequence). The CDR3, as DNA: TGTGCCAGCAGCTTTAGCGGAGAAGGTGGCGAGCAGTACTTC. Its protein is CASSFSGEGGEQYF.

The chain uses TRBV5-1 and TRBJ1-1; 8 bases align to TRBD1. Looked up from germline, CDR1 is SGHRS and CDR2 is YFSETQ. The CDR3 loop spans 15 amino acids. Trimming took 1 base from V and 11 from J; bases not matched to a gene: 13. The CDR3 loop reads CASSLFSGQAETAFF. The DNA for the CDR3 is TGCGCCAGCAGCTTGTTCTCGGGACAGGCGGAAACGGCTTTCTTT.

V gene TRBV30 combines with J gene TRBJ2-7; D is perhaps TRBD1 (8 bases). The CDR3 runs to 11 residues. V lost 4 bases and J lost 7, with 11 bases in between. Germline V lookup: CDR1 GTSNPN, CDR2 SVGIG (reference sequence). The DNA of the CDR3 is TGTGCCTGGAACAGGGGGGGAGAGCAGTACTTC. This codes for CAWNRGGEQYF.